The 13 T cell receptor beta chains presented below share a single source sample, sequenced in a study of T cell responses to AZD1222 COVID-19 vaccine. Using immunoSEQ multiplex PCR, the repertoire was profiled, and TCRdb retains in-frame clones only, with some absent. The table has over 120,000 clones, around 90% seen once; the top ten hold around 3.6%. Material: peripheral blood, obtained on day 0 of AZD1222 vaccination. Receptors were obtained from an adult in good health.

V is TRBV2 and J is TRBJ1-6; 7 bases map to TRBD1. Looked up from germline, CDR1 is SNHLY and CDR2 is FYNNEI. The CDR3 runs to 17 residues. Trimming removed 5 bases from V and 5 bases from J; junction bases left unmatched: 12. The CDR3 is CASSSRTGGRNNSPLHF. CDR3 DNA sequence: TGTGCCAGCAGTTCACGGACAGGAGGTCGAAATAATTCACCCCTCCACTTT.

The rearrangement joins TRBV19 to TRBJ1-5; perhaps TRBD1 as D (5 bases). This CDR3 has 15 residues. Germline V gene sequence: CDR1 LNHDA, CDR2 SQIVND (reference sequence). V lost 3 bases and J 2 bases, leaving 11 bases between the germline ends. The CDR3, as DNA: TGTGCCAGTAGTATCCCAGGGCTCGGCAATCAGCCCCAGCATTTT. This codes for CASSIPGLGNQPQHF.

The sample holds one count of this clone. The chain joins TRBV6-6 to TRBJ1-1, with a weak D call TRBD1 (6 bases). From germline, CDR1 is MNHNY and CDR2 SVGAGI (reference sequence). With 2 bases removed from V and 4 bases from J, the gap between germline ends came to 8 bases. The CDR3 totals 13 residues. This CDR3 reads CASSYRGFTEAFF. The CDR3, as DNA: TGTGCCAGCAGTTACAGGGGGTTCACTGAAGCTTTCTTT.

This rearrangement joins TRBV6-5 to TRBJ1-1; no definite D call. V dropped 8 bases and J dropped 0 bases, with 13 bases sitting between them. Looked up from germline, CDR1 is MNHEY and CDR2 is SVGAGI. The CDR3 length is 14 residues. The CDR3 DNA follows: TGTGCCAGCGGTAAACAGCTTATGAACACTGAAGCTTTCTTT. Protein product: CASGKQLMNTEAFF.

V and J are TRBV7-2 and TRBJ2-1; 8 nucleotides line up with TRBD2. This CDR3 spans 15 amino acids. Germline V gene lookup returns CDR1 SGHTA and CDR2 FQGNSA. With V trimmed by 5 bases and J by 6 bases, 9 bases remained unmatched. CDR3 bases: TGTGCCAGCAGCCCCACAAGCGGGAGATTCAATGAGCAGTTCTTC. Its protein is CASSPTSGRFNEQFF.

The chain carries TRBV27 and TRBJ2-7, with 7 positions matching TRBD2. Unmatched junction bases numbered 8, after V lost 7 bases and J lost 5 bases. This CDR3 region has 13 residues. The germline CDR1 and CDR2 sequences are MNHEY and SMNVEV (reference sequence). CDR3 amino acids: CASTRRGVDEQYF. The CDR3 DNA reads TGTGCCAGCACTCGACGGGGGGTAGACGAGCAGTACTTC.

The V gene is TRBV6-2 or TRBV6-3, the J gene TRBJ1-5, with 10 bases lining up with TRBD1. Germline V lookup: CDR1 MNHEY, CDR2 SVGEGT. The V segment lost 5 bases and the J segment 6 bases; nucleotides outside the gene matches: 10. This CDR3 is 16 amino acids long. The DNA of the CDR3 is TGTGCCAGCAGTGGCCAAGGACAGGGGGACGGTCAGCCCCAGCATTTT. It encodes CASSGQGQGDGQPQHF.

V and J are TRBV9 and TRBJ2-1; tentatively, D is TRBD1 (5 bases). The V gene's germline CDR1 is SGDLS and CDR2 YYNGEE. Between the trimmed V and J ends, which lost 0 bases and 12 bases, there was a span of 10 bases. The CDR3 extends over 12 amino acids. In DNA form, the CDR3 reads TGTGCCAGCAGCGTAGTAGGACAACGGCAGTTCTTC. Its protein is CASSVVGQRQFF.

The gene calls are TRBV3-1 (or the pseudogene TRBV3-2) and TRBJ2-7, with 9 bases lining up with TRBD1. The length of the CDR3 is 17 residues. Germline loops: CDR1 LGHDT, CDR2 YNNKEL (reference sequence). The trim removed 3 bases at V and 6 bases at J, leaving 15 bases unmatched. The CDR3: CASSHELQGAGGGEQYF. CDR3 sequence (DNA): TGTGCCAGCAGCCACGAATTACAGGGGGCTGGTGGGGGCGAGCAGTACTTC.

The chain links TRBV7-2 to TRBJ1-5, with 8 bases matching TRBD1. V lost 1 base to trimming and J lost 7 bases; unmatched junction nucleotides: 6. This CDR3 region has 15 residues. CDR1 SGHTA and CDR2 FQGNSA come from the germline V gene. CDR3 nucleotide sequence: TGTGCCAGCAGCTTAGTCAACAGGGGGGAACAGCCCCAGCATTTT. Residues: CASSLVNRGEQPQHF. Drawing the rest from reference TRBV7-2 and TRBJ1-5, the complete variable domain is GAGVSQSPSNKVTEKGKDVELRCDPISGHTALYWYRQSLGQGLEFLIYFQGNSAPDKSGLPSDRFSAERTGGSVSTLTIQRTQQEDSAVYLCASSLVNRGEQPQHFGDGTRLSIL.

The V call is TRBV19, the J call TRBJ2-1; D possibly corresponds to TRBD2 (6 bases). CDR3 length equals 16 residues. Germline loops: CDR1 LNHDA, CDR2 SQIVND (reference sequence). V lost 4 bases to trimming and J lost 0 bases, with 13 bases between them. The CDR3 reads CASSNRDWDSYNEQFF. CDR3 nucleotide sequence: TGTGCCAGTAGTAACCGGGACTGGGACTCCTACAATGAGCAGTTCTTC.

This chain joins TRBV19 and TRBJ1-6; no definite D call. Looked up from germline, CDR1 is LNHDA and CDR2 is SQIVND (reference sequence). Trimming took 6 bases from V and 8 from J, leaving 17 bases between them. The CDR3 is 15 amino acids. In DNA form, the CDR3 reads TGTGCCAGTAGACCTCGAGGTAGAGAATATTCACCCCTCCACTTT. Translated: CASRPRGREYSPLHF.

This clone has only a few counts. This rearrangement joins TRBV7-2 to TRBJ1-2, with D perhaps matching TRBD1 (5 bases). The CDR3 spans 13 residues. V shed 0 bases and J shed 4 bases, with 6 bases lying between them. Germline CDR1 reads SGHTA; CDR2 reads FQGNSA. The CDR3 loop is CASSLARGYGYTF. The CDR3 DNA follows: TGTGCCAGCAGCTTAGCAAGGGGCTATGGCTACACCTTC.